The 13 T cell receptor beta chains below come from one sample, sequenced in a study of cytomegalovirus exposure and HLA in healthy donors. In the PCR, 60 Vbeta and 13 Jbeta primers were used. Produced via immunoSEQ multiplex PCR; TCRdb's table is partial and in-frame only. The sample has roughly 180,000 clones, around 80% seen once. Sequenced input: PBMCs. These receptors came from a girl between 10 and 17 years old in good health and CMV-seropositive.

V is TRBV30 and J is TRBJ1-5; 8 nucleotides agree with TRBD1. V gave up 3 bases and J gave up 6 bases; unmatched junction bases: 4. CDR1 and CDR2 from the germline V gene are GTSNPN and SVGIG (reference sequence). CDR3 length: 13 residues. CDR3 nucleotide sequence: TGTGCCTGGAGGGGGACAGGTAGTCAGCCCCAGCATTTT. It encodes CAWRGTGSQPQHF.

The chain couples TRBV25-1 to TRBJ1-5, with D perhaps matching TRBD1 (6 bases). The CDR3 has 14 amino acids. Germline V lookup: CDR1 MGHDK, CDR2 SYGVNS. V gave up 3 bases and J gave up 6 bases, with 12 bases separating them. The DNA for the CDR3 is TGTGCCAGCAGTGAGGGGGCAGGGCCTCAGCCCCAGCATTTT. Its protein is CASSEGAGPQPQHF.

The rearrangement links TRBV19 to TRBJ1-4; TRBD1 agrees at 8 bases. V lost 5 bases, J lost 7 bases, and 15 bases stayed unmatched. The CDR3 consists of 17 residues. Germline V gives CDR1 LNHDA, CDR2 SQIVND (reference sequence). The CDR3 DNA follows: TGTGCCAGTAGTTATCGGATTTGGACAGGGTATTTTGAAAAACTGTTTTTT. Residues: CASSYRIWTGYFEKLFF.

The chain joins TRBV5-1 to TRBJ1-5, with a weak D call TRBD1 (5 bases). CDR3 length: 15 residues. V was clipped by 2 bases and J by 6 bases, with 15 bases between them. The germline V gene has CDR1 SGHRS and CDR2 YFSETQ. CDR3 protein: CASSLDGGSSQPQHF. The CDR3 DNA is TGCGCCAGCAGCTTAGACGGGGGGTCTTCTCAGCCCCAGCATTTT.

In its sample, this clone was seen a few times. The chain joins TRBV27 to TRBJ1-2; no clear D. Germline assignment: CDR1 MNHEY and CDR2 SMNVEV (reference sequence). The CDR3 contains 13 residues. V dropped 2 bases and J dropped 5 bases, with 9 bases sitting between them. CDR3 nucleotide sequence: TGTGCCAGCAGTTTAGCCGCACAGTATGGCTACACCTTC. Encoded protein: CASSLAAQYGYTF.

This chain uses TRBV30 with TRBJ1-4, with D perhaps matching TRBD1 (6 bases). Trimming took off 3 bases at V and 5 bases at J, with 10 bases between the two ends. The CDR3 sequence is 13 residues long. CDR1 GTSNPN and CDR2 SVGIG come from the germline V gene (reference sequence). The CDR3 loop reads CAWSQGKNEKLFF. The CDR3 DNA follows: TGTGCCTGGAGCCAGGGGAAGAATGAAAAACTGTTTTTT. The full variable domain, completed using reference TRBV30 and TRBJ1-4, is SQTIHQWPATLVQPVGSPLSLECTVEGTSNPNLYWYRQAAGRGLQLLFYSVGIGQISSEVPQNLSASRPQDRQFILSSKKLLLSDSGFYLCAWSQGKNEKLFFGSGTQLSVL.

The chain uses TRBV6-5 and TRBJ2-7, with TRBD2 matching over 8 bases. The V gene's germline CDR1 is MNHEY and CDR2 SVGAGI. This CDR3 comprises 14 residues. V was pared by 7 bases and J by 3 bases, with 8 bases of the junction left unmatched. The chain's CDR3 is CASTPGLGLYEQYF. The CDR3 bases are TGTGCCAGCACCCCGGGACTAGGGCTCTACGAGCAGTACTTC.

The chain carries TRBV20-1 and TRBJ1-4; possibly TRBD1 for D (5 bases). This CDR3 comprises 11 residues. The germline V and J ends were trimmed by 5 bases and 15 bases, with 16 bases remaining between them. Germline values: CDR1 DFQATT, CDR2 SNEGSKA (reference sequence). CDR3 DNA: TGCAGTGCTTTCCCGGGACTTCAGGTGTTTTTT. Its translation is CSAFPGLQVFF.

This clone appeared once. The chain combines TRBV2 with TRBJ2-7, with 12 bases fitting TRBD2. Germline lookup yields CDR1 SNHLY and CDR2 FYNNEI. The CDR3 is 16 amino acids. J gave up 3 bases and V 0 bases, and 3 bases lay outside the gene matches. The CDR3 DNA reads as TGTGCCAGCAGTGAAGCGCAGGGACTAGCGGGCTACGAGCAGTACTTC. The encoded protein is CASSEAQGLAGYEQYF.

The rearrangement joins TRBV6-1 to TRBJ2-7, with TRBD2 matching over 7 bases. V shed 6 bases and J 3 bases; nucleotides not matched to a gene: 11. The CDR3 is 15 residues long. Germline-derived CDR1 and CDR2 are MNHNS and SASEGT. CDR3 nucleotides: TGTGCCAGCAGCTTCACTAGCGTCCCAAACTACGAGCAGTACTTC. Its protein product is CASSFTSVPNYEQYF.

V usage is TRBV28 and J usage is TRBJ2-5; a weak D match, TRBD1 (10 bases). This CDR3 contains 18 residues. Germline V lookup: CDR1 MDHEN, CDR2 SYDVKM. V was clipped by 1 base and J by 2 bases, with 20 bases between them. CDR3 in DNA: TGTGCCAGCAGTTTATTTAGCGGGGGACAGGGGATTCAAGAGACCCAGTACTTC. Encoded protein: CASSLFSGGQGIQETQYF. The entire variable domain, with the rest obtained from reference TRBV28 and TRBJ2-5, is as follows: DVKVTQSSRYLVKRTGEKVFLECVQDMDHENMFWYRQDPGLGLRLIYFSYDVKMKEKGDIPEGYSVSREKKERFSLILESASTNQTSMYLCASSLFSGGQGIQETQYFGPGTRLLVL.

V is TRBV5-1 and J is TRBJ2-3; possibly TRBD1 for D (5 bases). Germline V gives CDR1 SGHRS, CDR2 YFSETQ. The V gene lost 3 bases and the J gene lost 0 bases, with 11 bases spanning the gap. The CDR3 runs 15 residues. In DNA, the CDR3 is TGCGCCAGCAGCTCGACAGTACCTAGCACAGATACGCAGTATTTT. It codes for CASSSTVPSTDTQYF.

This clone was seen a few times. J is TRBJ2-2 and V is TRBV5-4; 8 bases are shared with TRBD2. J lost 6 bases, V lost 2 bases, and 9 bases had no gene match. CDR3 length equals 16 residues. The germline V gene encodes CDR1 SGHNT and CDR2 YYREEE (reference sequence). The CDR3 protein is CASSFGQRERAGELFF. The CDR3 DNA reads as TGTGCCAGCAGCTTCGGCCAGCGGGAGAGGGCCGGGGAGCTGTTTTTT. The entire variable domain, with the rest obtained from reference TRBV5-4 and TRBJ2-2, is as follows: ETGVTQSPTHLIKTRGQQVTLRCSSQSGHNTVSWYQQALGQGPQFIFQYYREEENGRGNFPPRFSGLQFPNYSSELNVNALELDDSALYLCASSFGQRERAGELFFGEGSRLTVL.